The rows below give T cell receptor beta chains drawn from one sample of a study of blood T cells in healthy people across ages. MiXCR, applied by TCRdb to the 5' RACE reads, yields one record per CDR3 protein. The data show around 870,000 distinct CDR3 sequences, around 30% seen once. Sample: blood. The receptors come from a woman older than 75 in good health. Each CDR3 is given without its conserved first and last residue.

j_gene	len	v_gene	CDR3aa
TRBJ2-7	14	TRBV28	ASSFLGLGVSYEQY
TRBJ2-1	14	TRBV28	ASSSTSGGASNEQF
TRBJ2-1	17	TRBV7-9	ASSLAPTSGYSSYNEQF
TRBJ1-2	9	TRBV20-1	SASLVYGYT
TRBJ2-5	14	TRBV7-2	ASSFDGTGGLETQY
TRBJ2-1	13	TRBV4-3	ASNQASGHDNEQF
TRBJ2-2	15	TRBV4-3	ASSRKSGFRDTGELF
TRBJ1-1	13	TRBV29-1	SVRTRGGANTEAF
TRBJ2-6	13	TRBV19	ASERVPSGANVLT
TRBJ2-5	11	TRBV20-1	STLAGGGETQY
TRBJ1-1	12	TRBV7-9	ASSLGQVDTEAF
TRBJ2-7	13	TRBV7-2	ASSFDTSGGYEQY
TRBJ2-7	13	TRBV12-3/TRBV12-4	ASRGLAGSSYEQY
TRBJ2-1	14	TRBV5-1	ASSLPTGGSYNEQF
TRBJ1-1	11	TRBV5-1	ASARESNTEAF
TRBJ1-1	12	TRBV6-2/TRBV6-3	ASSYEQINTEAF
TRBJ2-3	14	TRBV21-1	ASSNGQSVSTDTQY
TRBJ2-2	11	TRBV7-2	ASSLPSAGELF
TRBJ1-2	12	TRBV6-2/TRBV6-3	ASTSTGRPYGYT
TRBJ1-2	11	TRBV7-2	ASSLALGGGYT
TRBJ2-1	14	TRBV27	ASTYLKGQGIQGQF
TRBJ1-1	13	TRBV7-2	ASSLVGGSFTEAF
TRBJ2-7	14	TRBV28	ASTTEEKDSSYEQY
TRBJ1-1	14	TRBV7-9	ASSFSPTGTGPEAF
TRBJ1-1	12	TRBV10-3	AIRTTGQVTEAF
TRBJ1-2	16	TRBV19	ASSPSQVSGNTNYGYT
TRBJ1-2	13	TRBV12-3/TRBV12-4	ASSSRTGVNYGYT
TRBJ2-5	12	TRBV5-1	ASTLTSISETQY
TRBJ2-1	18	TRBV3-1	ASSRAITGFGDRASREQF
TRBJ2-7	12	TRBV7-2	ASSLMRSSYEQY
TRBJ1-1	14	TRBV7-6	ASSPRAGGSYTEAF
TRBJ2-7	12	TRBV11-3	ASSPVGRSYEQY